The entry below gives a single T cell receptor beta chain sequence along with its context. These data come from a study of control samples from healthy donors and cancer patients. This CDR3 spans 16 amino acids. The J segment lost 5 bases and the V segment lost 1 base, leaving 9 bases of the junction unmatched. Germline CDR1 and CDR2: SGHTA and FQGTGA. Data came from immunoSEQ multiplex PCR; TCRdb stores just in-frame clones and leaves some out. This sample has 130,000 or so clones, with roughly 92% found just once. Sequences were obtained from blood. The receptor was isolated from a man between 35 and 55 years old in good health. This sequence joins TRBV7-3 and TRBJ2-5, with 8 positions matching TRBD1. The CDR3 loop reads CASSLMGQGAGETQYF. CDR3 in DNA: TGTGCCAGCAGCTTAATGGGGCAGGGGGCAGGGGAGACCCAGTACTTC.